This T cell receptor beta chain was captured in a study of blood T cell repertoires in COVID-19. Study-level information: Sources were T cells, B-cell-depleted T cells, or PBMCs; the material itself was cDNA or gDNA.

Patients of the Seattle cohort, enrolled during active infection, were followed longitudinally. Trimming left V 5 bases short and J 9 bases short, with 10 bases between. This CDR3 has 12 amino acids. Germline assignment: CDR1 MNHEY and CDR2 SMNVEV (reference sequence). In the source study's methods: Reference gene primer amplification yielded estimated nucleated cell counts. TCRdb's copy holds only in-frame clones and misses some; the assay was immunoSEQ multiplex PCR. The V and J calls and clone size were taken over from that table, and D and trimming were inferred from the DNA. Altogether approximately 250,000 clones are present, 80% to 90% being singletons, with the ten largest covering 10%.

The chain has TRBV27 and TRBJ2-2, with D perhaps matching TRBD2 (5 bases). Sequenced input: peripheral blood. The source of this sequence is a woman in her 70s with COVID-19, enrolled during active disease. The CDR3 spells CASSEGMRELFF. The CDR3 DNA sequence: TGTGCCAGCAGTGAGGGCATGCGGGAGCTGTTTTTT.